These 27 T cell receptor beta chains were sequenced from one sample in a study of CD8 T cells in Susac syndrome. cDNA came from about 0.5 to 1 ug RNA primed by random hexamers. TCRdb called the immunoSEQ multiplex PCR reads again in MiXCR, with one record for every CDR3 protein. The table has tens of thousands of distinct CDR3 sequences, approximately 94% seen once. Sequenced input: CD4+ T cells from PBMCs. The receptors derive from a human donor with Susac syndrome.

The table lists this clonotype with a count of one. J is TRBJ2-5 and V is TRBV10-3; D may be TRBD1 or TRBD2 (5 bases each). The V gene lost 0 bases and the J gene lost 0 bases, with 14 bases spanning the gap. Germline CDR1 and CDR2: ENHRY and SYGVKD. CDR3 length: 17 residues. CDR3 in amino acids: CAISESSGGNYQETQYF. The CDR3 region has the DNA TGTGCCATCAGTGAGTCTTCTGGGGGAAATTACCAAGAGACCCAGTACTTC.

V gene TRBV7-8 combines with J gene TRBJ1-4, with TRBD1 as a possible D gene (6 bases). Germline V lookup: CDR1 SGHVS, CDR2 FQNEAQ. V lost 5 bases, J lost 6 bases, and 10 bases lay in between. The CDR3 is made up of 13 amino acids. The CDR3 nucleotides are TGTGCCAGCAGCCTACAGGGTTATGAAAAACTGTTTTTT. This encodes CASSLQGYEKLFF.

V and J are TRBV13 and TRBJ2-7; D may be TRBD2 (6 bases). The CDR3 has 16 amino acids. Germline V gene sequence: CDR1 PRHDT, CDR2 FYEKMQ (reference sequence). Between the trimmed V and J ends, which lost 4 bases and 5 bases, there was a span of 21 bases. The CDR3 sequence is CASSSQVSGGVHEQYF. CDR3 DNA: TGTGCCAGCAGCTCCCAAGTCAGCGGAGGGGTCCACGAGCAGTACTTC. Using reference TRBV13 and TRBJ2-7 for the parts outside the CDR3, the full variable domain is AAGVIQSPRHLIKEKRETATLKCYPIPRHDTVYWYQQGPGQDPQFLISFYEKMQSDKGSIPDRFSAQQFSDYHSELNMSSLELGDSALYFCASSSQVSGGVHEQYFGPGTRLTVT.

The chain links TRBV6-6 to TRBJ1-4; the D gene is possibly TRBD1 (5 bases). Germline-derived CDR1 and CDR2 are MNHNY and SVGAGI (reference sequence). The CDR3 loop spans 15 amino acids. V was cut by 5 bases and J by 0 bases, with 10 bases left in between. The CDR3 DNA sequence: TGTGCCAGCAGTCAACAACAGGCAACTAATGAAAAACTGTTTTTT. Its protein product is CASSQQQATNEKLFF.

The chain joins TRBV11-2 to TRBJ1-2, with 12 bases matching TRBD1. The length of the CDR3 is 15 residues. V gave up 6 bases and J gave up 3 bases; unmatched junction bases: 5. Germline CDR1 SGHAT, CDR2 FQNNGV. The CDR3 here is CASSLGTGGYYGYTF. CDR3 sequence (DNA): TGTGCCAGCAGTCTTGGGACAGGGGGCTACTATGGCTACACCTTC.

V and J are TRBV6-5 and TRBJ2-7, with D maybe TRBD1 (6 bases). This CDR3 comprises 13 residues. Trimming took off 6 bases at V and 6 bases at J, with 15 bases between the two ends. Germline lookup yields CDR1 MNHEY and CDR2 SVGAGI. For the CDR3, the DNA is TGTGCCAGCAGCCCAGACAGGATCTCCGAGCAGTACTTC. Amino acid sequence: CASSPDRISEQYF.

The rearrangement joins TRBV29-1 to TRBJ2-3, with TRBD1 matching 10 bases. The CDR3 extends over 14 amino acids. Germline loops: CDR1 SQVTM, CDR2 ANQGSEA. Germline trimming cut 3 bases from V and 2 bases from J; bases unmatched to any gene: 2. CDR3 sequence: CSVEGTGDTDTQYF. The CDR3, as DNA: TGCAGCGTTGAGGGGACAGGGGACACAGATACGCAGTATTTT.

The CDR3 nucleotides read TGCAGTGCTACAATCTACGAGCAGTACTTC. Amino acids: CSATIYEQYF. This chain uses TRBV20-1 with TRBJ2-7; D not resolved. CDR3 length: 10 amino acids. Germline-derived CDR1 and CDR2 are DFQATT and SNEGSKA (reference sequence). The V gene lost 4 bases and the J gene lost 3 bases, with 4 bases spanning the gap.

J is TRBJ1-2 and V is TRBV9, with D possibly matching TRBD1 (6 bases). The V gene lost 3 bases and the J gene lost 0 bases, with 18 bases spanning the gap. There are 17 residues in the CDR3. Germline V gives CDR1 SGDLS, CDR2 YYNGEE. DNA of the CDR3: TGTGCCAGCAGCGAGCTGTACAGGGTTGGAGCTAACTATGGCTACACCTTC. Translation gives CASSELYRVGANYGYTF.

This clonotype was seen only once. The rearrangement joins TRBV20-1 to TRBJ2-5, with D unclear. CDR3 length: 12 amino acids. Between the trimmed V and J ends, which lost 4 bases and 4 bases, there was a span of 10 bases. Germline V gives CDR1 DFQATT, CDR2 SNEGSKA (reference sequence). CDR3 coding DNA: TGCAGTGCTATGGTGGCAGGAGAGACCCAGTACTTC. The encoded protein is CSAMVAGETQYF.

The rearrangement joins TRBV19 to TRBJ2-7, with D possibly being TRBD2 (7 bases). The CDR3 loop spans 14 amino acids. V lost 6 bases and J lost 6, with 18 bases in between. Germline V gene data show CDR1 as LNHDA and CDR2 as SQIVND (reference sequence). The CDR3 is CASSGSGGGAEQYF. The CDR3 DNA reads as TGTGCCAGTAGCGGAAGCGGCGGGGGCGCCGAGCAGTACTTC. Full variable domain (outside the CDR3, taken from reference TRBV19 and TRBJ2-7): DGGITQSPKYLFRKEGQNVTLSCEQNLNHDAMYWYRQDPGQGLRLIYYSQIVNDFQKGDIAEGYSVSREKKESFPLTVTSAQKNPTAFYLCASSGSGGGAEQYFGPGTRLTVT.

This clonotype was seen a single time. This chain connects TRBV12-3 or TRBV12-4 to TRBJ1-5; D is undetermined. Trimming removed 8 bases from V and 7 bases from J, with 9 bases in between. The CDR3 sequence is 11 residues long. The CDR3 reads CASAKGQPQHF. The DNA for the CDR3 is TGTGCCAGCGCCAAAGGCCAGCCCCAGCATTTT.

This chain links TRBV6-6 with TRBJ2-5; D is undetermined. This CDR3 spans 14 amino acids. Trimming removed 3 bases at V and 5 bases at J, with 13 bases between. Germline V lookup: CDR1 MNHNY, CDR2 SVGAGI (reference sequence). The CDR3 DNA reads TGTGCCAGCAGTTATATCAGTCTAGGGGAGACCCAGTACTTC. The encoded protein is CASSYISLGETQYF.

This rearrangement joins TRBV2 to TRBJ2-3, with D hard to call. Trimming took off 3 bases at V and 2 bases at J, with 9 bases between the two ends. Germline values: CDR1 SNHLY, CDR2 FYNNEI. The CDR3 is 14 amino acids. CDR3 coding DNA: TGTGCCAGCAGTGACGCCAGAGTCACAGATACGCAGTATTTT. Residues: CASSDARVTDTQYF.

The J gene is TRBJ1-6, the V gene TRBV27; D is undetermined. CDR1 MNHEY and CDR2 SMNVEV come from the germline V gene (reference sequence). CDR3 length: 14 amino acids. V was trimmed by 4 bases and J by 5 bases, leaving 9 bases between them. The CDR3 protein is CASSSWMNNSPLHF. Written as DNA, the CDR3 is TGTGCCAGCAGTTCTTGGATGAATAATTCACCCCTCCACTTT.

The chain couples TRBV20-1 to TRBJ1-1; 8 bases map to TRBD1. V shed 2 bases, J shed 4 bases, and the junction held 3 bases outside the gene matches. CDR3 length: 13 amino acids. Germline loops: CDR1 DFQATT, CDR2 SNEGSKA (reference sequence). CDR3 sequence: CSARFTGGTEAFF. For the CDR3, the DNA is TGCAGTGCTAGATTCACAGGGGGCACTGAAGCTTTCTTT.

On this clonotype: A junction end diverges from the germline sequence, so it may reflect a read error. The chain employs TRBV28 and TRBJ2-7, with D unresolved. CDR3 size: 11 residues. Germline loops: CDR1 MDHEN, CDR2 SYDVKM. CDR3 protein: CASTNPYEQYF. CDR3 nucleotides: TGTGCCAGCACCAATCCCTATGAGCAGTACTTC.

The J gene is TRBJ2-3, the V gene TRBV10-3, with a weak D call TRBD2 (5 bases). The CDR3 length is 15 residues. The V and J ends lost 7 bases and 3 bases respectively, with 17 bases between them. CDR1 is ENHRY and CDR2 is SYGVKD in the germline V gene. CDR3 region: CAITDTPGGTDTQYF. The CDR3, as DNA: TGTGCCATCACCGACACCCCAGGAGGAACAGATACGCAGTATTTT.

The chain joins TRBV10-3 to TRBJ2-5; D unresolved. Trimming cost V 2 bases and J 5 bases, with 9 bases left between them. This CDR3 region has 13 residues. Germline-derived CDR1 and CDR2 are ENHRY and SYGVKD. The CDR3 protein is CAISEEVRETQYF. For the CDR3, the DNA is TGTGCCATCAGTGAGGAGGTGAGGGAGACCCAGTACTTC.

This chain uses TRBV5-1 with TRBJ2-1, with a weak D call TRBD1 (6 bases). V gave up 0 bases and J gave up 2 bases, with 12 bases separating them. The V gene's germline CDR1 is SGHRS and CDR2 YFSETQ. The CDR3 is 16 amino acids. The chain's CDR3 is CASSLGQGSPYNEQFF. In nucleotides, the CDR3 is TGCGCCAGCAGCTTGGGGCAGGGGTCCCCCTACAATGAGCAGTTCTTC.

Concerning this clonotype itself: One end of the junction fails to match germline, which may point to a read error. The chain links TRBV12-3 or TRBV12-4 to TRBJ2-1; D tentatively reads TRBD1 or TRBD2 (6 bases each). This CDR3 is built from 15 residues. CDR3 DNA: TGTGTCAGCAGCCGATACCCGTCGGGGGCCAATGAGCAGTTCTTC. It translates to CVSSRYPSGANEQFF.

CDR3 loop: CASRNPGTTYEQYF. For the CDR3, the DNA is TGTGCCAGCAGGAACCCCGGGACGACCTACGAGCAGTACTTC. The rearrangement links TRBV6-5 to TRBJ2-7; tentatively, D is TRBD1 or TRBD2 (5 bases each). This CDR3 has 14 amino acids. The V and J ends lost 6 bases and 2 bases respectively, with 14 bases between them. Germline lookup yields CDR1 MNHEY and CDR2 SVGAGI.

The chain is built from TRBV16 and TRBJ2-5; a weak D match, TRBD2 (6 bases). V was trimmed by 4 bases and J by 5 bases, leaving 11 bases between them. This CDR3 has 13 amino acids. CDR1 and CDR2 (germline): KGHSY, FQNENV. CDR3 loop: CASSLGLVETQYF. The CDR3 DNA follows: TGTGCCAGCAGCCTGGGACTCGTGGAGACCCAGTACTTC.

The rearrangement uses TRBV6-5 and TRBJ1-5; D is undetermined. The CDR3 is 15 residues long. CDR1 is MNHEY and CDR2 is SVGAGI in the germline V gene. With 2 bases removed from V and 0 bases from J, the gap between germline ends came to 8 bases. CDR3 loop: CASSYAGDSNQPQHF. CDR3 DNA: TGTGCCAGCAGTTACGCCGGTGATAGCAATCAGCCCCAGCATTTT.

This chain uses TRBV12-3 or TRBV12-4 with TRBJ2-7, with 9 bases that match TRBD2. V was clipped by 0 bases and J by 4 bases; unmatched bases: 4. This CDR3 spans 15 amino acids. The CDR3 loop reads CASSLALAGRYEQYF. The DNA for the CDR3 is TGTGCCAGCAGTTTAGCGCTAGCGGGGAGATACGAGCAGTACTTC.

This chain connects TRBV30 to TRBJ1-6, with D hard to call. Germline loops: CDR1 GTSNPN, CDR2 SVGIG (reference sequence). The CDR3 runs to 15 residues. The germline V and J ends were trimmed by 1 base and 7 bases, with 14 bases remaining between them. The CDR3 nucleotides are TGTGCCTGGAGTGAAGATTCCGGGCCAAATTCACCCCTCCACTTT. Translation gives CAWSEDSGPNSPLHF.

J is TRBJ2-6 and V is TRBV4-3, with D possibly being TRBD2 (6 bases). Trimming pared 1 base from V and 0 bases from J, leaving 16 bases between. The CDR3 consists of 19 residues. Germline V gene data show CDR1 as LGHNA and CDR2 as YSLEER. The CDR3 coding sequence is TGCGCCAGCAGCCAAGTCCGTGCGGGATCCATCTCTGGGGCCAACGTCCTGACTTTC. Protein sequence: CASSQVRAGSISGANVLTF.